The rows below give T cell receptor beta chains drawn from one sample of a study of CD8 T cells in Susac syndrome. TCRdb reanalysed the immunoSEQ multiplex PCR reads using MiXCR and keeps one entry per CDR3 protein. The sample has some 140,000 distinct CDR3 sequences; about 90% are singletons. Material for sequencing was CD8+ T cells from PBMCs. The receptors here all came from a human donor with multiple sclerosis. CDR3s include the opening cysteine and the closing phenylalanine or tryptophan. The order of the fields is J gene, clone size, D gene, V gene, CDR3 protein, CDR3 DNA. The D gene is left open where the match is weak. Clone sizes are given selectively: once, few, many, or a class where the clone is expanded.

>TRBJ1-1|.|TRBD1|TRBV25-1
CASSDPGTGANTEAFF
TGTGCCAGCAGTGATCCCGGGACAGGGGCCAACACTGAAGCTTTCTTT
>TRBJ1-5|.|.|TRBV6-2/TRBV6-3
CASNPRATFSNQPQHF
TGTGCCAGCAATCCGCGGGCGACGTTTAGCAATCAGCCCCAGCATTTT
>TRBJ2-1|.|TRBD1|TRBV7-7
CASSPTPDRNNEQFF
TGTGCCAGCAGCCCAACCCCGGACAGGAACAATGAGCAGTTCTTC
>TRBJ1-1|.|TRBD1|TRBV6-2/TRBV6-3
CASSELAGQANTEAFF
TGTGCCAGCAGTGAGTTGGCCGGACAGGCGAACACTGAAGCTTTCTTT
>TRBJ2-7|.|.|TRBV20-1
CSARIGGRHEQYF
TGCAGTGCTAGAATCGGTGGTAGACACGAGCAGTACTTC
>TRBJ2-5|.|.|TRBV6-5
CASGLAQETQYF
TGTGCCAGCGGGCTAGCGCAAGAGACCCAGTACTTC
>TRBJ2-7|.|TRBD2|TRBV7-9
CASSPPSGREDEQYF
TGTGCCAGCAGCCCACCGAGCGGGAGAGAGGACGAGCAGTACTTC
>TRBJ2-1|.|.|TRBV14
CASSPTDYNEQFF
TGTGCCAGCAGCCCTACGGACTACAATGAGCAGTTCTTC
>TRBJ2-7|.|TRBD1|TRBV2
CASSLGTGSGEQYF
TGTGCCAGCAGTCTCGGGACAGGATCTGGGGAGCAGTACTTC
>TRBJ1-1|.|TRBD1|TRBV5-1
CASSLGQGPTEAFF
TGCGCCAGCAGCTTGGGACAGGGGCCCACTGAAGCTTTCTTT
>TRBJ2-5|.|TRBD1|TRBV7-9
CASSYPDRGEETQYF
TGTGCCAGCAGTTATCCGGACAGGGGAGAAGAGACCCAGTACTTC
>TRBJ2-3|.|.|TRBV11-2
CASSLDLLVRSDTQYF
TGTGCCAGCAGCTTAGATCTCCTGGTTAGGTCAGATACGCAGTATTTT
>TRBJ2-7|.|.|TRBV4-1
CASSFLSGSHEQYF
TGCGCCAGCAGCTTCTTAAGCGGCTCCCACGAGCAGTACTTC
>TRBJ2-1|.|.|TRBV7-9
CASSLGPSPHNEQFF
TGTGCCAGCAGCTTAGGGCCCTCACCCCACAATGAGCAGTTCTTC
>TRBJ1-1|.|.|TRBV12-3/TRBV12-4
CASSFGMGAEAFF
TGTGCCAGCAGTTTTGGTATGGGCGCTGAAGCTTTCTTT
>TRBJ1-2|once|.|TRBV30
CAWSVSFNYGYTF
TGTGCCTGGAGTGTTAGTTTTAACTATGGCTACACCTTC
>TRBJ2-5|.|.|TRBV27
CASSLVRRRGPETQYF
TGTGCCAGCAGTTTAGTTCGGCGGAGGGGGCCTGAGACCCAGTACTTC
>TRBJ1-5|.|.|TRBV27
CASSLGGQPQHF
TGTGCCAGCAGTTTAGGAGGCCAGCCCCAGCATTTT
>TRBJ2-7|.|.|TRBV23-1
CASSHRVNFSSYEQYF
TGCGCCAGCAGCCACCGGGTTAACTTTAGCTCCTACGAGCAGTACTTC
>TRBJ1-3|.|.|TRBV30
CAWSRGNTIYF
TGTGCCTGGAGTAGGGGAAACACCATATATTTT
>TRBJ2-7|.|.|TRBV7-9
CASSSGQISYEQYF
TGTGCCAGCAGCTCAGGACAAATATCCTACGAGCAGTACTTC
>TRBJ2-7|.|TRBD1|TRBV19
CASSIGQGAYEQYF
TGTGCCAGTAGTATAGGGCAGGGGGCTTACGAGCAGTACTTC
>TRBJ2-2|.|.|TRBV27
CASSFSVTGELFF
TGTGCCAGCAGTTTTAGCGTAACCGGGGAGCTGTTTTTT
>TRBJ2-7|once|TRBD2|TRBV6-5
CAVGGAYEQYF
TGTGCCGTGGGAGGGGCCTACGAGCAGTACTTC
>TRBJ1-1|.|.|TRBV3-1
CASSLSRGGVRAEAFF
TGTGCCAGCAGCCTATCGCGCGGAGGGGTAAGGGCTGAAGCTTTCTTT
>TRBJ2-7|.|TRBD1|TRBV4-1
CASSQGKDRAYEQYF
TGCGCCAGCAGCCAGGGCAAAGACAGGGCCTACGAGCAGTACTTC
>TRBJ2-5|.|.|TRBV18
CASSLTGNEETQYF
TGTGCCAGCTCACTCACCGGGAACGAAGAGACCCAGTACTTC
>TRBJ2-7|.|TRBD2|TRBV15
CATSRDSGNDEQYF
TGTGCCACCAGCAGAGACAGCGGGAACGACGAGCAGTACTTC
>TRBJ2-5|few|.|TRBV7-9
CASSLSGWETQYF
TGTGCCAGCAGCTTATCAGGCTGGGAGACCCAGTACTTC
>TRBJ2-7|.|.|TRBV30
CAWSVGRGPYEQYF
TGTGCCTGGAGTGTTGGCAGGGGCCCCTACGAGCAGTACTTC
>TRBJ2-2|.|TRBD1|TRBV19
CASSPGTDNTGELFF
TGTGCCAGTAGTCCCGGGACAGACAACACCGGGGAGCTGTTTTTT
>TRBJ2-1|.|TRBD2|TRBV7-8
CASLAGYNEQFF
TGTGCCAGTCTAGCGGGGTACAATGAGCAGTTCTTC
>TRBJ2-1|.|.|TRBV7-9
CASSLPAGPLPDEQFF
TGTGCCAGCAGCCTCCCCGCGGGTCCCCTCCCCGATGAGCAGTTCTTC
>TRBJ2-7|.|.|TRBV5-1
CASRLDTGLGNEQYF
TGCGCCAGCAGGTTGGATACAGGGCTCGGGAACGAGCAGTACTTC
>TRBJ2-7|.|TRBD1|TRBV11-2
CASSLVPDRRYEQYF
TGTGCCAGCAGCTTAGTACCGGACAGGAGGTACGAGCAGTACTTC
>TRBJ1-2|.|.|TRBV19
CASSIDLRTAYGYTF
TGTGCCAGTAGTATAGATCTCAGGACGGCCTATGGCTACACCTTC
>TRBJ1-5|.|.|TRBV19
CASSRGGQPQHF
TGTGCCAGTAGTAGGGGGGGTCAGCCCCAGCATTTT
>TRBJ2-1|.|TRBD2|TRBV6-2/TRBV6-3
CASSLSGIRYNEQFF
TGTGCCAGCAGTTTAAGCGGGATAAGGTACAATGAGCAGTTCTTC
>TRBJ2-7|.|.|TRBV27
CASSLGQFAYEQYF
TGTGCCAGCAGTTTAGGGCAGTTCGCCTACGAGCAGTACTTC
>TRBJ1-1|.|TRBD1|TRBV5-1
CASSPYRGEGVEAFF
TGCGCCAGCAGCCCATACAGGGGTGAAGGGGTTGAAGCTTTCTTT
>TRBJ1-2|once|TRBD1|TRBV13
CASSHRDRKSYGYTF
TGTGCCAGCAGCCACAGGGACAGGAAAAGCTATGGCTACACCTTC
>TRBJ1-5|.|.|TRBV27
CASSLVRSPGQPQHF
TGTGCCAGCAGTTTGGTCCGTTCGCCGGGGCAGCCCCAGCATTTT
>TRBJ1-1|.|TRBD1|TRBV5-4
CASRRTGGDTEAFF
TGTGCCAGCCGTCGGACAGGGGGGGACACTGAAGCTTTCTTT
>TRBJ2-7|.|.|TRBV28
CASSHLGPEWHEQYF
TGTGCCAGCAGTCACCTCGGGCCCGAGTGGCACGAGCAGTACTTC
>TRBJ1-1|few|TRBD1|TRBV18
CASSQTGTEAFF
TGTGCCAGCTCACAGACAGGGACTGAAGCTTTCTTT
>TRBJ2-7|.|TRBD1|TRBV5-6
CASSGGVGQGAFTDPYEQYF
TGTGCCAGCAGCGGGGGGGTGGGACAGGGGGCGTTCACTGACCCCTACGAGCAGTACTTC
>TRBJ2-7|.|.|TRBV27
CASSLSRGTHEQYF
TGTGCCAGCAGTTTAAGTAGGGGGACACACGAGCAGTACTTC
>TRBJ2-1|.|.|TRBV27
CASGDIPPSYNEQFF
TGTGCCAGCGGGGATATTCCCCCCTCCTACAATGAGCAGTTCTTC
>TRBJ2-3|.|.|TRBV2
CASGVSSPDTQYF
TGTGCCAGCGGTGTCTCAAGCCCAGATACGCAGTATTTT
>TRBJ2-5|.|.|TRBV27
CASSSARETQYF
TGTGCCAGCAGTTCCGCGCGAGAGACCCAGTACTTC
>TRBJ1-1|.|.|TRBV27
CASSLRSGNTEAFF
TGTGCCAGCAGTTTAAGATCGGGTAACACTGAAGCTTTCTTT
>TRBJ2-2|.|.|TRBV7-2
CASSLDLTHAGELFF
TGTGCCAGCAGCTTAGATCTTACTCATGCCGGGGAGCTGTTTTTT
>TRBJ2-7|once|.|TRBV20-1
CSARESGLYEQYF
TGCAGTGCTAGAGAGTCGGGACTGTACGAGCAGTACTTC